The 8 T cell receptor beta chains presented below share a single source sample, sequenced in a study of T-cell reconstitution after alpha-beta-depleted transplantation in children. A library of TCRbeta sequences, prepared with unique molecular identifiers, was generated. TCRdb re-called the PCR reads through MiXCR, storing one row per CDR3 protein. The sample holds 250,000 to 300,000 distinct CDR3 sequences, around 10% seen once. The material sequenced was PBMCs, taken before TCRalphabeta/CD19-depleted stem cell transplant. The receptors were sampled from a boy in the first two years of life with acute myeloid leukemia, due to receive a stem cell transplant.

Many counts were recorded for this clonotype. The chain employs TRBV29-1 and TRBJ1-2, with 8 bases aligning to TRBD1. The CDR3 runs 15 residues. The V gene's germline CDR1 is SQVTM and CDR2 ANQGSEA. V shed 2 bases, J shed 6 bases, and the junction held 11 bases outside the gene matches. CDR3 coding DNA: TGCAGCGTTGAAATAGGGGGACAGGCTATAAATGGCTACACCTTC. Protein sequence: CSVEIGGQAINGYTF.

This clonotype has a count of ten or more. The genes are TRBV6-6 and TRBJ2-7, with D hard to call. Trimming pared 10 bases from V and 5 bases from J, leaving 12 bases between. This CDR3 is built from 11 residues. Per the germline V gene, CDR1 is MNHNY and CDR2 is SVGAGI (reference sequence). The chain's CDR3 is CATTDLNEQYF. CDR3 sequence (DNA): TGTGCCACCACCGACCTCAACGAGCAGTACTTC.

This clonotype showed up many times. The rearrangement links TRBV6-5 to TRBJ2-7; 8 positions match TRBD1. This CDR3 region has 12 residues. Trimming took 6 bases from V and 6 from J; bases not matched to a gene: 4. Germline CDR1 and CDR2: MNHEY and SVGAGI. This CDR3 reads CASSQDRVEQYF. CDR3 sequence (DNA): TGTGCCAGCAGCCAGGACAGGGTCGAGCAGTACTTC.

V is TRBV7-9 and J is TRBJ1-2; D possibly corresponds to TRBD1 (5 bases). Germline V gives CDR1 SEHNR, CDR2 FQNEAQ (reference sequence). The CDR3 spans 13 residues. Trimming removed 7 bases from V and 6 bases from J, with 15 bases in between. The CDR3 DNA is TGTGCCAGCATCATACCGGGACCTAATGGCTACACCTTC. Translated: CASIIPGPNGYTF.

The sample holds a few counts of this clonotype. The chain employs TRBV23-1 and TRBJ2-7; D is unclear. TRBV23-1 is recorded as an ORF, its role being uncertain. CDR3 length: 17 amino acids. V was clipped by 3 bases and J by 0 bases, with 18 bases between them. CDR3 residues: CASSHPRAPRSSYEQYF. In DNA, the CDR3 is TGCGCCAGCAGTCATCCCCGGGCCCCCAGGAGCTCCTACGAGCAGTACTTC.

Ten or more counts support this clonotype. The CDR3 DNA follows: TGTGCCAGCAGTTTTCACGGCAGGGCTTACGAGCAGTACTTC. Amino acid sequence: CASSFHGRAYEQYF. The rearrangement uses TRBV28 and TRBJ2-7; TRBD1 might be the D (5 bases). Trimming took off 3 bases at V and 4 bases at J, with 13 bases between the two ends. This CDR3 region has 14 residues. Germline lookup yields CDR1 MDHEN and CDR2 SYDVKM.

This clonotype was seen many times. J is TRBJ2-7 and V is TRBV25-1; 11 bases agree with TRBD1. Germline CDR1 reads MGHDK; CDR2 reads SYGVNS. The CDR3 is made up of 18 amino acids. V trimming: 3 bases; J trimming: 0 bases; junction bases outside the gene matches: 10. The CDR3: CASSDPGTGGSSSYEQYF. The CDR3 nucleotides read TGTGCCAGCAGTGATCCCGGGACAGGGGGATCCAGCTCCTACGAGCAGTACTTC.

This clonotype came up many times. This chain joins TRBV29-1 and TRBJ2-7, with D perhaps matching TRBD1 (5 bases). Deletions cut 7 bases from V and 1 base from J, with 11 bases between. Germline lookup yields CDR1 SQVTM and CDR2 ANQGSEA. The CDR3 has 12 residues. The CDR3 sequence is CSASGLSYEQYF. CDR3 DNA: TGCAGCGCGTCAGGGTTATCCTACGAGCAGTACTTC.